The present entry profiles one T cell receptor beta chain with its context. Its antigen is as yet unknown. This entry is derived from a study of cytomegalovirus exposure and HLA in healthy donors. As for the study in general: Earlier findings included about 120 million unique TCR beta sequences obtained from 150 million to 200 million T cells. Study results and limitations: When a later analysis compared HLA-associated TCR beta chains with equally common others, the HLA-associated chains turned out to be more clonally expanded and to have lower generation probabilities. Whilst most TCR sequences proved rare, a subset of public TCRs occurred across many donors.

The CDR3 length is 15 residues. After removal of 4 bases from V and 8 bases from J, the junction contained 6 bases not matched to a gene. Germline CDR1 SGDLS, CDR2 YYNGEE. The PCR contained 60 Vbeta and 13 Jbeta primers. TCRdb's copy holds only in-frame clones and misses some; the assay was immunoSEQ multiplex PCR. The sample includes 200,000 to 250,000 clones, roughly 82% of them seen just once. The receptor comes from a middle-aged woman in good health and CMV-seropositive. The sequenced material came from PBMCs. The V gene is TRBV9, the J gene TRBJ2-1; 13 positions agree with TRBD2. This CDR3 reads CASSRTSGSSDEQFF. The CDR3 nucleotides are TGTGCCAGCAGCAGGACTAGCGGGAGTTCCGATGAGCAGTTCTTC.